Listed below are T cell receptor beta chains from one sample, sequenced in a study of T cell changes during pregnancy in multiple sclerosis. Clones were sequenced by immunoSEQ multiplex PCR, and TCRdb holds only the in-frame ones, with some missing. The table has about 39,000 clones, 70% to 90% seen once. This specimen was CD8+ T cells from peripheral blood mononuclear cells, taken in the first trimester of pregnancy. The source is a female donor with multiple sclerosis, enrolled in a pregnancy study. The CDR3 runs from the conserved cysteine through the conserved F or W. Each record gives: V gene, D gene, clone size, J gene, CDR3 protein, CDR3 DNA. A D gene is named only where the DNA matches it firmly. Size values are once, few and many counts, or a class for expanded clones, and some rows have none.

TRBV4-3,.,once,TRBJ1-1,CASSQDEAMNTEAFF,TGCGCCAGCAGCCAAGATGAGGCTATGAACACTGAAGCTTTCTTT
TRBV27,.,.,TRBJ1-2,CASSFGDTYGYTF,TGTGCCAGCAGTTTTGGGGACACCTATGGCTACACCTTC
TRBV7-8,TRBD2,.,TRBJ2-3,CASEKSGGVDTQYF,TGTGCCAGCGAGAAAAGCGGGGGGGTAGATACGCAGTATTTT
TRBV27,.,.,TRBJ1-5,CASSLKLGVGRNQPQHF,TGTGCCAGCAGTTTAAAACTCGGGGTCGGGCGCAATCAGCCCCAGCATTTT
TRBV12-2,.,.,TRBJ1-1,CASQGSGTEAFF,TGTGCAAGTCAAGGATCGGGCACTGAAGCTTTCTTT
TRBV12-5,.,.,TRBJ1-2,CASGLVSLRRGARNGYTF,TGTGCTAGTGGTTTGGTATCTTTACGTCGGGGGGCGCGAAATGGCTACACCTTC
TRBV6-5,.,.,TRBJ2-3,CASNQGGEIADTQYF,TGTGCCAGCAACCAAGGCGGGGAGATCGCAGATACGCAGTATTTT
TRBV6-6,.,.,TRBJ1-1,CASSYPDGGGNTEAFF,TGTGCCAGCAGTTACCCGGACGGAGGAGGTAACACTGAAGCTTTCTTT
TRBV15,.,.,TRBJ2-7,CATSIQGSHEQYF,TGTGCCACCAGCATACAGGGTTCCCACGAGCAGTACTTC
TRBV4-3,TRBD1,.,TRBJ1-2,CASSQDRQGGGYGYTF,TGCGCCAGCAGCCAAGATCGACAGGGGGGGGGTTATGGCTACACCTTC
TRBV7-9,TRBD1,.,TRBJ1-1,CASSPRPGTVEAFF,TGTGCCAGCAGCCCACGCCCTGGGACAGTTGAAGCTTTCTTT
TRBV27,.,.,TRBJ2-7,CASSYAGQSSYEQYF,TGTGCCAGCAGTTACGCCGGACAGAGCTCCTACGAGCAGTACTTC
TRBV4-2,TRBD2,.,TRBJ2-3,CASSQSQGGGTDTQYF,TGTGCCAGCAGCCAATCCCAGGGAGGGGGCACAGATACGCAGTATTTT
TRBV6-5,.,.,TRBJ2-7,CAFPAGLKGEQYF,TGTGCCTTCCCCGCCGGACTCAAGGGCGAGCAGTACTTC
TRBV9,TRBD1,.,TRBJ2-6,CASSDRVGASGANVLTF,TGTGCCAGCAGTGACAGGGTGGGGGCTTCTGGGGCCAACGTCCTGACTTTC
TRBV5-5,.,.,TRBJ2-1,CASSLGTGIAPLYNEQFF,TGTGCCAGCAGCTTGGGGACCGGCATAGCGCCCCTCTACAATGAGCAGTTCTTC
TRBV7-9,.,.,TRBJ2-7,CASSLGGRDYEQYF,TGTGCCAGCAGCTTAGGCGGCAGGGATTACGAGCAGTACTTC